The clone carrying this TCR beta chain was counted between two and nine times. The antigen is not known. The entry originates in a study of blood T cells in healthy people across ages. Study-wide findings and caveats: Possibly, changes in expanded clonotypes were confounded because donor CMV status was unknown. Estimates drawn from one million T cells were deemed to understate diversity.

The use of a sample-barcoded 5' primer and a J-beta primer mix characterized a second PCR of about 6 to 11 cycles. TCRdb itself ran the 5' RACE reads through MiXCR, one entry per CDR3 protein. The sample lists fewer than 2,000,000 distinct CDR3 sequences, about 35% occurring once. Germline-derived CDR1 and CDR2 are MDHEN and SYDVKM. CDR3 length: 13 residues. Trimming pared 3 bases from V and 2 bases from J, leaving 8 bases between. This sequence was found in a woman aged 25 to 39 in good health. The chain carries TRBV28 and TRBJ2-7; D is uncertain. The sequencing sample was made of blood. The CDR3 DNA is TGTGCCAGCAGTTTTCCCGTAGCCTACGAGCAGTACTTC. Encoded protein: CASSFPVAYEQYF.